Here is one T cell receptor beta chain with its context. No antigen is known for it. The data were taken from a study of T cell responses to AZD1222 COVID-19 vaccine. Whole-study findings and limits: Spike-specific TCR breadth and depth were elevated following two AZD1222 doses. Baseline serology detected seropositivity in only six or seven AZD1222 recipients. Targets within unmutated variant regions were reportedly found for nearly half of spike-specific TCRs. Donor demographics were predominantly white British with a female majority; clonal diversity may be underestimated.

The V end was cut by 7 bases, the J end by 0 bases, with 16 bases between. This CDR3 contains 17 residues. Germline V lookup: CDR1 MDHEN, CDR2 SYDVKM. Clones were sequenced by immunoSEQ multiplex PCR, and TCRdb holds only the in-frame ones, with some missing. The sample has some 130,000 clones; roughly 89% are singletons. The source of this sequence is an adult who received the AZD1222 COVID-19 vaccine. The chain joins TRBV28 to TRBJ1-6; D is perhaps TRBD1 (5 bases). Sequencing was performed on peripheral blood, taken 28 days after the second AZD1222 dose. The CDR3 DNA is TGTGCCAGCACCATCAGGGTCCCTAGCTCCTATAATTCACCCCTCCACTTT. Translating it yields CASTIRVPSSYNSPLHF.